The entry below describes one T cell receptor (beta chain). This record comes from a study of blood T cell repertoires in COVID-19. Whole-study context: The cDNA or gDNA used as material had been derived from T cells, B-cell-depleted T cells, or PBMCs.

Sequenced by immunoSEQ multiplex PCR; TCRdb stores in-frame clones only, minus some. The table includes 40,000 to 50,000 clones, about 85% detected once. The V gene's germline CDR1 is KGHSH and CDR2 LQKENI. The CDR3 extends over 14 amino acids. V shed 3 bases, J shed 3 bases, and the junction held 1 base outside the gene matches. The chain joins TRBV18 to TRBJ1-3; 8 bases line up with TRBD1. Material: peripheral blood. This sequence was found in a man aged 40-49 years with active COVID-19. In DNA, the CDR3 is TGTGCCAGCTCACCCGACAGGGGTGGAAACACCATATATTTT. Translation gives CASSPDRGGNTIYF.